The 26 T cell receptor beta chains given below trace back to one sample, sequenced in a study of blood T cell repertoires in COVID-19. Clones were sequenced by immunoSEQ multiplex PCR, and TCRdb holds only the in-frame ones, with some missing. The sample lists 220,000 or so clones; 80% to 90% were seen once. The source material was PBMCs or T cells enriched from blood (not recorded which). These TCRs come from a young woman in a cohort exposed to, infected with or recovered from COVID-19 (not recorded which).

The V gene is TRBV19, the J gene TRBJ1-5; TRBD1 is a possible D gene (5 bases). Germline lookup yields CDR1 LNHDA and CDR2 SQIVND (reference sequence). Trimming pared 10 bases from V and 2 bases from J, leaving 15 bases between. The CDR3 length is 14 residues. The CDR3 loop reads CATNRGEGNQPQHF. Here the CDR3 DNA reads TGTGCCACCAATCGGGGGGAGGGCAATCAGCCCCAGCATTTT. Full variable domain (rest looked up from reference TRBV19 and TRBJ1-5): DGGITQSPKYLFRKEGQNVTLSCEQNLNHDAMYWYRQDPGQGLRLIYYSQIVNDFQKGDIAEGYSVSREKKESFPLTVTSAQKNPTAFYLCATNRGEGNQPQHFGDGTRLSIL.

The CDR3 reads CASTPGASGGETQYF. CDR3 nucleotides: TGTGCCAGCACCCCCGGGGCTAGCGGGGGAGAGACCCAGTACTTC. The chain links TRBV28 to TRBJ2-5, with 10 bases identical to TRBD2. CDR1 and CDR2 (germline): MDHEN, SYDVKM. V was clipped by 7 bases and J by 4 bases; unmatched bases: 9. There are 15 residues in the CDR3.

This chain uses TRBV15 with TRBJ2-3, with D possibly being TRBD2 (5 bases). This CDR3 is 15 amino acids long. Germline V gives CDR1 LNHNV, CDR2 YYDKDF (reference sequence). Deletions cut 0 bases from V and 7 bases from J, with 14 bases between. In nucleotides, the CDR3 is TGTGCCACCAGCAGAGATAGAGGGAGCATGAATACGCAGTATTTT. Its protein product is CATSRDRGSMNTQYF.

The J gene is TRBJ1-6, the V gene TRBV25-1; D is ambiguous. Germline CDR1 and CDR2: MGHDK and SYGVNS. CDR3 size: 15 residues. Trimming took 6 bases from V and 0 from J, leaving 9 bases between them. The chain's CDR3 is CASSVVSSYNSPLHF. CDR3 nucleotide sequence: TGTGCCAGCAGCGTCGTGAGCTCCTATAATTCACCCCTCCACTTT.

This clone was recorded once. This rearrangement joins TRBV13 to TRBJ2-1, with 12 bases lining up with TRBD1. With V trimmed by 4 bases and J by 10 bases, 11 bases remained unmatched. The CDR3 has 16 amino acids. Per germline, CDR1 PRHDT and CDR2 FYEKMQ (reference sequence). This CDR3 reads CASSSPPGQGAREQFF. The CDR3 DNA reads TGTGCCAGCAGCTCGCCTCCGGGACAGGGGGCGAGGGAGCAGTTCTTC.

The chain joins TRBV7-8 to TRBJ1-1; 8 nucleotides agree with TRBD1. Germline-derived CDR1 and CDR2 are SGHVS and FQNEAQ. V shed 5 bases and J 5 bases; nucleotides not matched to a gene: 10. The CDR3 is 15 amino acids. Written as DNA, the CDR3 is TGTGCCAGCAGCAAAGGACAGGGAAGGGGAACTGAAGCTTTCTTT. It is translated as CASSKGQGRGTEAFF.

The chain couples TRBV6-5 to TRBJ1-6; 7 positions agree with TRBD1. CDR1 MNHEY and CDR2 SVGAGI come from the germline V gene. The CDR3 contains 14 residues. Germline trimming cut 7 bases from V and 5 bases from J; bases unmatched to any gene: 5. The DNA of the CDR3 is TGTGCCAGCAAGTCTGGACAGGATAATTCACCCCTCCACTTT. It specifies CASKSGQDNSPLHF.

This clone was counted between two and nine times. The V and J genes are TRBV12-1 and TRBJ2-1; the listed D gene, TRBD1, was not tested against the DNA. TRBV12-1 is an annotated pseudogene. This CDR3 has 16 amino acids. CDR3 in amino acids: CASSFPWGQGFNEQFF. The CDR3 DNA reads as TGTGCCAGCAGCTTCCCCTGGGGACAGGGGTTCAATGAGCAGTTCTTC.

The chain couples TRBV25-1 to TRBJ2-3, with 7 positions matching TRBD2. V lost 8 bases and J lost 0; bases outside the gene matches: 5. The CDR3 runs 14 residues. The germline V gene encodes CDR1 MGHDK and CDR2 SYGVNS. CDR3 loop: CASGSGASTDTQYF. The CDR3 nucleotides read TGTGCCAGCGGAAGCGGGGCCAGCACAGATACGCAGTATTTT.

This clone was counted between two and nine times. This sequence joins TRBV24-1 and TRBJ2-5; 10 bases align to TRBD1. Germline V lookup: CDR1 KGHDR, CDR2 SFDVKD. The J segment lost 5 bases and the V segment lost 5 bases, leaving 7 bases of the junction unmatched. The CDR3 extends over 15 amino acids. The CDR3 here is CATSAPTGGAETQYF. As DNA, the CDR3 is TGTGCCACCAGTGCTCCGACAGGGGGCGCGGAGACCCAGTACTTC.

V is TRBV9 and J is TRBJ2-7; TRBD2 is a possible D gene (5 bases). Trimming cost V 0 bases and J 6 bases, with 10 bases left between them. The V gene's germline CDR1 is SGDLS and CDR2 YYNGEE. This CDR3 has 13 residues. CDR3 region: CASSVVLGGEQYF. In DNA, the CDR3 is TGTGCCAGCAGCGTAGTATTAGGAGGCGAGCAGTACTTC.

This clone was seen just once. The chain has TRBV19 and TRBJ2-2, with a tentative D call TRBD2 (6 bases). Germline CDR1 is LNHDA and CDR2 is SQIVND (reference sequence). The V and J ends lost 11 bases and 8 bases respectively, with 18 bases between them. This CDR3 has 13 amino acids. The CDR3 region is CAATSGEQGELFF. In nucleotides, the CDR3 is TGTGCCGCCACCTCGGGGGAGCAGGGGGAGCTGTTTTTT.

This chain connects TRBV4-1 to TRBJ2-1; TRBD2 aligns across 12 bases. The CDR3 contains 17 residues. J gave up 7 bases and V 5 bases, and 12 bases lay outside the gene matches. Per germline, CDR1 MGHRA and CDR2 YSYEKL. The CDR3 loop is CASSSIGLAGFGNEQFF. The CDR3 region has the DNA TGCGCCAGCAGCTCGATAGGACTAGCGGGGTTCGGTAATGAGCAGTTCTTC.

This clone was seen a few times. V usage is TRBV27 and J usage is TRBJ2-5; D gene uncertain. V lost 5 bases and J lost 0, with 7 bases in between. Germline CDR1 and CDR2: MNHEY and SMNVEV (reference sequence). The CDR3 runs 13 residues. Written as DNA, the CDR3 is TGTGCCAGCAGTACGCGATACCAAGAGACCCAGTACTTC. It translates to CASSTRYQETQYF.

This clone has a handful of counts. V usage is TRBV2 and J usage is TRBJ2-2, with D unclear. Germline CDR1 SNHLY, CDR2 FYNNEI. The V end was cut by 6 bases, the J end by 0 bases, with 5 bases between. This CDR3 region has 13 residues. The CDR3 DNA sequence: TGTGCCAGCAGAATAACGAACACCGGGGAGCTGTTTTTT. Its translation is CASRITNTGELFF.

Here the CDR3 reads CASSTGTTGGEGEQFF. The CDR3 region has the DNA TGTGCCAGCAGCACCGGGACTACAGGCGGGGAGGGGGAGCAGTTCTTC. V and J are TRBV7-9 and TRBJ2-1; TRBD2 aligns across 7 bases. V shed 5 bases and J 10 bases; nucleotides not matched to a gene: 17. CDR3 size: 16 residues. Germline values: CDR1 SEHNR, CDR2 FQNEAQ (reference sequence).

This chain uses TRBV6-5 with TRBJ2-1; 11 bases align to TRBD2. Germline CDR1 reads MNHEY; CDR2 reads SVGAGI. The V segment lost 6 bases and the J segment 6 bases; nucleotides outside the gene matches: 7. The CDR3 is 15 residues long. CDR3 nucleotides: TGTGCCAGCAGCCCGACTAGCGGGACCCCCAATGAGCAGTTCTTC. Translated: CASSPTSGTPNEQFF.

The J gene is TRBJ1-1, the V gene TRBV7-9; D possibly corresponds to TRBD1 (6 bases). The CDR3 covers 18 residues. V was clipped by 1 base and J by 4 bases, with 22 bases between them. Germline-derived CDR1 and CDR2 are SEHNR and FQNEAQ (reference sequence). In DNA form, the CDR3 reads TGTGCCAGCAGCTTAGTGGGGACGGACAACCCACAGGGCACTGAAGCTTTCTTT. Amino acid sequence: CASSLVGTDNPQGTEAFF.

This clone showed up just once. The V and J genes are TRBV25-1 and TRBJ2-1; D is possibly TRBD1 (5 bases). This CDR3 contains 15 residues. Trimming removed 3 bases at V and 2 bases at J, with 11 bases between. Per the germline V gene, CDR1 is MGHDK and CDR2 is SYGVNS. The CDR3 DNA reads TGTGCCAGCAGTGATGGCAGGGCGACCTACAATGAGCAGTTCTTC. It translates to CASSDGRATYNEQFF. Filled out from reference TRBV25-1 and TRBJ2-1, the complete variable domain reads EADIYQTPRYLVIGTGKKITLECSQTMGHDKMYWYQQDPGMELHLIHYSYGVNSTEKGDLSSESTVSRIRTEHFPLTLESARPSHTSQYLCASSDGRATYNEQFFGPGTRLTVL.

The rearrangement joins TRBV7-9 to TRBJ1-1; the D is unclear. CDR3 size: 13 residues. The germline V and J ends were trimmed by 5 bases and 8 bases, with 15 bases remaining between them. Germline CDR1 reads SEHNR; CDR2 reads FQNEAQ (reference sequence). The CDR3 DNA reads TGTGCCAGCAGCCCACTTCTTTGGTCAGAAGCTTTCTTT. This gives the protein CASSPLLWSEAFF. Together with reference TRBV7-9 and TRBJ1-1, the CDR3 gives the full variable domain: DTGVSQNPRHKITKRGQNVTFRCDPISEHNRLYWYRQTLGQGPEFLTYFQNEAQLEKSRLLSDRFSAERPKGSFSTLEIQRTEQGDSAMYLCASSPLLWSEAFFGQGTRLTVV.

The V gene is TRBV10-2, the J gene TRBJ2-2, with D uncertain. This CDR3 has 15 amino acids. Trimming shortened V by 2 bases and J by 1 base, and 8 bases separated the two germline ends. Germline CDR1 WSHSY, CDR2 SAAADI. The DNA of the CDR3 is TGCGCCAGCAGTGAGGAGAACCGGAACACCGGGGAGCTGTTTTTT. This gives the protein CASSEENRNTGELFF.

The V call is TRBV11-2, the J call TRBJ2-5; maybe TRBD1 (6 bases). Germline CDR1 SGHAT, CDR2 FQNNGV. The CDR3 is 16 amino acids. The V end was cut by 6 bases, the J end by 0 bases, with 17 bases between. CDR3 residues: CASRKLDSLHQETQYF. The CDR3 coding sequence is TGTGCCAGCAGGAAGCTGGACAGCCTTCACCAAGAGACCCAGTACTTC.

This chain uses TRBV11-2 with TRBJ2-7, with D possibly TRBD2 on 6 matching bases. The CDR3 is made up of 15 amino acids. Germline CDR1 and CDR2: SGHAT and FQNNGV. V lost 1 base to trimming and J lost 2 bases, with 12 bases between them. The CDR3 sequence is CASSLGLVITYEQYF. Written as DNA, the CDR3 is TGTGCCAGCAGCTTAGGACTAGTCATTACCTACGAGCAGTACTTC. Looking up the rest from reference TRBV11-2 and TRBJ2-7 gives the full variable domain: EAGVAQSPRYKIIEKRQSVAFWCNPISGHATLYWYQQILGQGPKLLIQFQNNGVVDDSQLPKDRFSAERLKGVDSTLKIQPAKLEDSAVYLCASSLGLVITYEQYFGPGTRLTVT.

The CDR3 DNA reads TGTGCCAGCAGCTTAGCTGGTGGGGAGTACAGGGTTGGCTACACCTTC. This sequence encodes CASSLAGGEYRVGYTF. The rearrangement joins TRBV7-9 to TRBJ1-2, with D possibly TRBD1 on 6 matching bases. The CDR3 totals 16 residues. CDR1 is SEHNR and CDR2 is FQNEAQ in the germline V gene (reference sequence). Trimming cost V 0 bases and J 7 bases, with 18 bases left between them.

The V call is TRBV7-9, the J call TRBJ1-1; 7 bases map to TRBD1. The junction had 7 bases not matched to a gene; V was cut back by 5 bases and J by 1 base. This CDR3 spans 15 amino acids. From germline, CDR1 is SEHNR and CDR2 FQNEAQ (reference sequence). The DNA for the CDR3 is TGTGCCAGCAGCCCCACGGGACAGAGGAACACTGAAGCTTTCTTT. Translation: CASSPTGQRNTEAFF.

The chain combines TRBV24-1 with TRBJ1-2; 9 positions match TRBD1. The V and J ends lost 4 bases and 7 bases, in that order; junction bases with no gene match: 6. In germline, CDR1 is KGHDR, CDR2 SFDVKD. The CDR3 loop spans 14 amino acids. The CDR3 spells CATSDGTGGRGYTF. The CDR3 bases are TGTGCCACCAGTGACGGTACAGGGGGCCGTGGCTACACCTTC.